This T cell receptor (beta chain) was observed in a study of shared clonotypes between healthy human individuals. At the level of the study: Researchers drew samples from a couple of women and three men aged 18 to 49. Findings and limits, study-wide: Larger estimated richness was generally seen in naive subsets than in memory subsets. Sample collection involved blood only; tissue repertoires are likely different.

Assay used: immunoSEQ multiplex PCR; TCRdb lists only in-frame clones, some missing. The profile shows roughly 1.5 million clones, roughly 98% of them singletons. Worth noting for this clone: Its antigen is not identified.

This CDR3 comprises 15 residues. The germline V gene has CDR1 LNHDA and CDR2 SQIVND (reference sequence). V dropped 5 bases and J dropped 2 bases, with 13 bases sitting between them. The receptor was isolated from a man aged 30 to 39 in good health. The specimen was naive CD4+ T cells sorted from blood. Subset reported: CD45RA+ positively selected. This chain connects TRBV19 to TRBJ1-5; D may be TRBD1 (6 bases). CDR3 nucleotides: TGTGCCAGTAGTTTCGGGGGGCCGGGCAATCAGCCCCAGCATTTT. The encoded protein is CASSFGGPGNQPQHF.